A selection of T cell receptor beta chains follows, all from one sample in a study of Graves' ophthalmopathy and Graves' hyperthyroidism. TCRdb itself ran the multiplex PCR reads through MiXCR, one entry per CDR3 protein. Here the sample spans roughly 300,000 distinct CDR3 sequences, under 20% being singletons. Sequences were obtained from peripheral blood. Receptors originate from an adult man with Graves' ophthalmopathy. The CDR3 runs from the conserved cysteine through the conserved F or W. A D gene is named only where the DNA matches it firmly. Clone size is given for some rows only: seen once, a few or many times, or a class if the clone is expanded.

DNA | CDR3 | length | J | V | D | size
TGTGCCAGCAAAGGGGACAGGGGAAGAGAAGAGCAGTACTTC | CASKGDRGREEQYF | 14 | TRBJ2-7 | TRBV28 | TRBD1 | NA
TGCGCCAGCAGCTGGCAAGAGACCCAGTACTTC | CASSWQETQYF | 11 | TRBJ2-5 | TRBV5-1 | NA | many
TGTGCCAGCAGCCACCGACAGCAACAAGAGACCCAGTACTTC | CASSHRQQQETQYF | 14 | TRBJ2-5 | TRBV7-9 | NA | once
TGTGCTAGTGGTTTGGCCCCAGCTATGGGGGGAGCTGACTATGGCTACACCTTC | CASGLAPAMGGADYGYTF | 18 | TRBJ1-2 | TRBV12-5 | NA | NA
TGTGCCAGCAGTGACAGGGACAGCTCTGGAAACACCATATATTTT | CASSDRDSSGNTIYF | 15 | TRBJ1-3 | TRBV2 | TRBD1 | many
TGTGCCAGCAGTCACCCATCGGCGGGACAGGGGAATTCACCCCTCCACTTT | CASSHPSAGQGNSPLHF | 17 | TRBJ1-6 | TRBV6-2/TRBV6-3 | TRBD1 | many
TGCAGTGCTAGAGGGGCGTATAAGGATCAGCCCCAGCATTTT | CSARGAYKDQPQHF | 14 | TRBJ1-5 | TRBV20-1 | NA | many
TGTGCCAGCAGCCGCCGGGACATCATCTCTGGAAACACCATATATTTT | CASSRRDIISGNTIYF | 16 | TRBJ1-3 | TRBV6-1 | NA | many
TGTGCCAGCAGTTACTCGGCAACGGGACAGCCGAACACTGAAGCTTTCTTT | CASSYSATGQPNTEAFF | 17 | TRBJ1-1 | TRBV6-2/TRBV6-3 | TRBD1 | many
TGTGCCAGCAGCCTACGGACAGGGGGCAGAGACGAGCAGTACTTC | CASSLRTGGRDEQYF | 15 | TRBJ2-7 | TRBV14 | TRBD1 | many
TGTGCCGAGGCTGGGGGGTATAATTCACCCCTCCACTTT | CAEAGGYNSPLHF | 13 | TRBJ1-6 | TRBV30 | NA | many
TGTGCCAGCAGTTTTTTAGGGTCCTCTGGAAACACCATATATTTT | CASSFLGSSGNTIYF | 15 | TRBJ1-3 | TRBV12-3/TRBV12-4 | NA | many
TGTGCCAGCGGGTCAGGGCGGGAGGGAGGCGAGCAGTACTTC | CASGSGREGGEQYF | 14 | TRBJ2-7 | TRBV27 | TRBD2 | NA
TGTGCCAGCAGCCCGGGACAGAGAAATTCACCCCTCCACTTT | CASSPGQRNSPLHF | 14 | TRBJ1-6 | TRBV28 | TRBD1 | many
TGTGCCACCAGCCTCTTAGGGGGCGCCGCCAAAAACATTCAGTACTTC | CATSLLGGAAKNIQYF | 16 | TRBJ2-4 | TRBV15 | TRBD1 | many
TGTGCCAGCAGGCCACCGGGACTAGCGGGGAAGGATACGCAGTATTTT | CASRPPGLAGKDTQYF | 16 | TRBJ2-3 | TRBV6-4 | TRBD2 | many
TGTGCCAGCATGAGACTAGAGAACACCGGGGAGCTGTTTTTT | CASMRLENTGELFF | 14 | TRBJ2-2 | TRBV12-3/TRBV12-4 | NA | many
TGTGCCAGCAGCCCACTGCCGATCAGGGCCAATAATTCACCCCTCCACTTT | CASSPLPIRANNSPLHF | 17 | TRBJ1-6 | TRBV7-2 | NA | many
TGTGCCAGCAGCCAGACTGACAGGGGAAATCAGCCCCAGCATTTT | CASSQTDRGNQPQHF | 15 | TRBJ1-5 | TRBV3-1 | TRBD1 | many
TGCGCCAGCAGCCAAGTTTGGGTCAGGTGGTTAGCCAAAAACATTCAGTACTTC | CASSQVWVRWLAKNIQYF | 18 | TRBJ2-4 | TRBV4-3 | NA | many
TGTGCCAGCAGCCAAGATTTTACAGGGTTTCCTGGAAACACCATATATTTT | CASSQDFTGFPGNTIYF | 17 | TRBJ1-3 | TRBV4-2 | NA | few
TGTGCCAGTAGCAATCGACTAGCGGGAGACACCGGGGAGCTGTTTTTT | CASSNRLAGDTGELFF | 16 | TRBJ2-2 | TRBV19 | TRBD2 | NA
TGTGCCAGCAGTTTACCCGAAGGGGCCCAGTACTTC | CASSLPEGAQYF | 12 | TRBJ2-5 | TRBV28 | NA | many
TGTGCCAGCAGCTTAAACCCCCCTAGCGGGGGTCCTAGGGGCGGGGAGCTGTTTTTT | CASSLNPPSGGPRGGELFF | 19 | TRBJ2-2 | TRBV7-3 | TRBD2 | many
TGTGCCAGCAGTGTGACTAGCGGGAGTGAGACCCAGTACTTC | CASSVTSGSETQYF | 14 | TRBJ2-5 | TRBV27 | TRBD2 | NA
TGTGCCAGCAGTTTAGCGCGGGAGGTAGAGCAGTACTTC | CASSLAREVEQYF | 13 | TRBJ2-7 | TRBV12-3/TRBV12-4 | TRBD2 | few
TGTGCCAGCAGCTCGTCAGGGAAAGAGACCCAGTACTTC | CASSSSGKETQYF | 13 | TRBJ2-5 | TRBV11-2 | NA | many
TGTGCCAGCAGCGTAGGCAGGGGGCGTGGCACCGGGGAGCTGTTTTTT | CASSVGRGRGTGELFF | 16 | TRBJ2-2 | TRBV9 | TRBD1 | many
TGCGCCAGCAGAGTGGGACTAGGGGCTTACGAGCAGTACTTC | CASRVGLGAYEQYF | 14 | TRBJ2-7 | TRBV5-1 | TRBD2 | once
TGTGCCAGCAGCGAGACAAGCAGTTCTGATTTCTACGAGCAGTACTTC | CASSETSSSDFYEQYF | 16 | TRBJ2-7 | TRBV11-2 | NA | many
TGTGCCAGCAGCTTAACAAAGGACAGGACCTCGTATGGCTACACCTTC | CASSLTKDRTSYGYTF | 16 | TRBJ1-2 | TRBV7-8 | TRBD1 | NA
TGTGCCAGCAGCTTAGAAGGACAACCTTACTATGGCTACACCTTC | CASSLEGQPYYGYTF | 15 | TRBJ1-2 | TRBV11-1 | NA | many
TGTGCCAGCAGTTTTCGGACAGGGTTTGAAGCTTTCTTT | CASSFRTGFEAFF | 13 | TRBJ1-1 | TRBV6-5 | TRBD1 | many
TGTGCCAGCTCACCTGCACTGGGACAGGCGAACACTGAAGCTTTCTTT | CASSPALGQANTEAFF | 16 | TRBJ1-1 | TRBV18 | TRBD1 | NA
TGCAGTGCGTGGACCCGAGGGGAGCAGTACTTC | CSAWTRGEQYF | 11 | TRBJ2-7 | TRBV20-1 | NA | many
TGTGCCAGCAGCCTAGCCGGGGAGACTGGAAACACCATATATTTT | CASSLAGETGNTIYF | 15 | TRBJ1-3 | TRBV7-2 | NA | many
TGTGCCAGCAGTGAAAGGCGCAGGAGACAAGAGACCCAGTACTTC | CASSERRRRQETQYF | 15 | TRBJ2-5 | TRBV2 | NA | many
TGTGCCAGCAGCTCAACGGGCCGTGTAAACGAGCAGTACTTC | CASSSTGRVNEQYF | 14 | TRBJ2-7 | TRBV7-2 | NA | NA
TGTGCCAGCAGCCCGGCCGACAGGGGGCTGGCAGAGACCCAGTACTTC | CASSPADRGLAETQYF | 16 | TRBJ2-5 | TRBV7-9 | TRBD1 | many
TGTGCCAGCAGCGAAACTAGCGGCCGGGGGGCGACCCAGTACTTC | CASSETSGRGATQYF | 15 | TRBJ2-5 | TRBV9 | TRBD2 | many
TGTGCCAGCAGCAAGCGGACAGGGGAGATTACGGGTGGCTACACCTTC | CASSKRTGEITGGYTF | 16 | TRBJ1-2 | TRBV11-2 | TRBD1 | many